The rows below give T cell receptor beta chains drawn from one sample of a study of T cell responses to AZD1222 COVID-19 vaccine. Produced via immunoSEQ multiplex PCR; TCRdb's table is partial and in-frame only. The table lists about 150,000 clones, about 89% of them singletons, with around 3.8% in the top ten. The sample in question was peripheral blood, obtained 28 days after the second AZD1222 dose. The receptors derive from an adult who received the AZD1222 COVID-19 vaccine. The CDR3 runs from the conserved cysteine through the conserved F or W. Each record gives: J gene, D gene, V gene, clone size, CDR3 DNA, CDR3 protein. D genes are given only for firm matches. Clone size is shown for a subset of rows, as once, few, many or a class of expanded clone.

j_gene: TRBJ2-6
d_gene: -
v_gene: TRBV4-1
abundance: -
CDR3nt: TGCGCCAGCAGGTTACCCGGTGTGTCCGGGGCCAACGTCCTGACTTTC
CDR3aa: CASRLPGVSGANVLTF

j_gene: TRBJ2-7
d_gene: -
v_gene: TRBV30
abundance: -
CDR3nt: TGTGCCCGGACAGATAACTACGAGCAGTACTTC
CDR3aa: CARTDNYEQYF

j_gene: TRBJ2-1
d_gene: -
v_gene: TRBV29-1
abundance: -
CDR3nt: TGCAGCTTTCGGGGGTACAATGAGCAGTTCTTC
CDR3aa: CSFRGYNEQFF

j_gene: TRBJ1-4
d_gene: -
v_gene: TRBV7-2
abundance: -
CDR3nt: TGTGCCAGCAGCTTAGATCCTGGGGGGGCCGAAAAACTGTTTTTT
CDR3aa: CASSLDPGGAEKLFF

j_gene: TRBJ1-1
d_gene: TRBD1
v_gene: TRBV4-2
abundance: -
CDR3nt: TGTGCCAGCAGCCAAGCAGGACAGGGCAACACTGAAGCTTTCTTT
CDR3aa: CASSQAGQGNTEAFF

j_gene: TRBJ1-1
d_gene: -
v_gene: TRBV6-5
abundance: -
CDR3nt: TGTGCCATCCTACAGGGCACGATCGGGTCTGAAGCTTTCTTT
CDR3aa: CAILQGTIGSEAFF

j_gene: TRBJ1-1
d_gene: -
v_gene: TRBV6-2/TRBV6-3
abundance: -
CDR3nt: TGTGCCAGCAGTTACGATCGGAACTTGAACACTGAAGCTTTCTTT
CDR3aa: CASSYDRNLNTEAFF

j_gene: TRBJ1-4
d_gene: TRBD1
v_gene: TRBV19
abundance: -
CDR3nt: TGTGCCAGTACCTCGACAGGGGGTGAAAAACTGTTTTTT
CDR3aa: CASTSTGGEKLFF

j_gene: TRBJ2-5
d_gene: TRBD2
v_gene: TRBV6-6
abundance: -
CDR3nt: TGTGCCAGCAGTTACGGGCGGGAGGGAGAGACCCAGTACTTC
CDR3aa: CASSYGREGETQYF

j_gene: TRBJ1-5
d_gene: -
v_gene: TRBV4-1
abundance: -
CDR3nt: TGCGCCAGCAGCCAAATCCTTGATTTTCAGCCCCAGCATTTT
CDR3aa: CASSQILDFQPQHF

j_gene: TRBJ2-5
d_gene: -
v_gene: TRBV7-9
abundance: -
CDR3nt: TGTGCCAGCAGCTTAGGATTAGGAGAAAGAGAGACCCAGTACTTC
CDR3aa: CASSLGLGERETQYF

j_gene: TRBJ1-1
d_gene: TRBD1
v_gene: TRBV11-2
abundance: -
CDR3nt: TGTGCCAGCAGCCGGGACAGGGGGCCTGGAGACACTGAAGCTTTCTTT
CDR3aa: CASSRDRGPGDTEAFF

j_gene: TRBJ2-7
d_gene: -
v_gene: TRBV19
abundance: once
CDR3nt: TGTGCCAGTAGTATTTCAAACAATAAGGCCTACGAGCAGTACTTC
CDR3aa: CASSISNNKAYEQYF

j_gene: TRBJ2-2
d_gene: -
v_gene: TRBV5-4
abundance: -
CDR3nt: TGTGCCAGCAGCCTAGGGGTTGCCTCCGGGGAGCTGTTTTTT
CDR3aa: CASSLGVASGELFF

j_gene: TRBJ2-1
d_gene: TRBD2
v_gene: TRBV18
abundance: -
CDR3nt: TGTGCCAGCTCAATACGACTACCGGGCGGGAGTCCCAATGAGCAGTTCTTC
CDR3aa: CASSIRLPGGSPNEQFF

j_gene: TRBJ1-1
d_gene: -
v_gene: TRBV2
abundance: -
CDR3nt: TGTGCCAGCAAGGTATACACTGAAGCTTTCTTT
CDR3aa: CASKVYTEAFF

j_gene: TRBJ2-3
d_gene: -
v_gene: TRBV7-9
abundance: -
CDR3nt: TGTGCCAGCAGTCGCGGTGGGGGTACAGATACGCAGTATTTT
CDR3aa: CASSRGGGTDTQYF

j_gene: TRBJ2-1
d_gene: -
v_gene: TRBV12-2
abundance: -
CDR3nt: TGTGCAAGTCGCTTAAGGGAGCGCAGCCCGGTCGATGAGCAGTTCTTC
CDR3aa: CASRLRERSPVDEQFF

j_gene: TRBJ1-6
d_gene: -
v_gene: TRBV21-1
abundance: -
CDR3nt: TGTGCCAGCAGCCACGATGACAGGGGGAAACAAGGTTCACCCCTCCACTTT
CDR3aa: CASSHDDRGKQGSPLHF

j_gene: TRBJ2-3
d_gene: TRBD2
v_gene: TRBV3-1/TRBV3-2
abundance: -
CDR3nt: TGTGCCAGCAGCCAAGAGGGAGTGGGCGGGAGTATATATTTT
CDR3aa: CASSQEGVGGSIYF

j_gene: TRBJ2-3
d_gene: -
v_gene: TRBV11-3
abundance: -
CDR3nt: TGTGCCAGCATACAAGGACGGTTCACAGATACGCAGTATTTT
CDR3aa: CASIQGRFTDTQYF

j_gene: TRBJ1-1
d_gene: TRBD1
v_gene: TRBV7-9
abundance: once
CDR3nt: TGTGCCAGCAGCTTAGGGACAGGAGATGCCACTGAAGCTTTCTTT
CDR3aa: CASSLGTGDATEAFF

j_gene: TRBJ2-7
d_gene: -
v_gene: TRBV15
abundance: -
CDR3nt: TGTGCCACCAGCAGACAGTACTACGAGCAGTACTTC
CDR3aa: CATSRQYYEQYF

j_gene: TRBJ2-5
d_gene: TRBD1
v_gene: TRBV18
abundance: -
CDR3nt: TGTGCCAGCTCACCCTTCCGGGACAGGGCAGAGACCCAGTACTTC
CDR3aa: CASSPFRDRAETQYF

j_gene: TRBJ2-5
d_gene: -
v_gene: TRBV7-2
abundance: -
CDR3nt: TGTGCCAGCAGCTTAGTGTTGCTCCGGGGCAGTACCTTTGGGACCCAGTACTTC
CDR3aa: CASSLVLLRGSTFGTQYF

j_gene: TRBJ2-3
d_gene: -
v_gene: TRBV5-6
abundance: -
CDR3nt: TGTGCCAGCACCCGCGACGCAGATACGCAGTATTTT
CDR3aa: CASTRDADTQYF

j_gene: TRBJ1-5
d_gene: -
v_gene: TRBV10-2
abundance: -
CDR3nt: TGCGCCAGCAGTAAACAGGGTCAGAATCAGCCCCAGCATTTT
CDR3aa: CASSKQGQNQPQHF

j_gene: TRBJ2-7
d_gene: TRBD1
v_gene: TRBV3-1/TRBV3-2
abundance: -
CDR3nt: TGTGCCAGCAGCCAAGAGAATTTCGGGACAGGGGAACACGAGCAGTACTTC
CDR3aa: CASSQENFGTGEHEQYF

j_gene: TRBJ1-4
d_gene: TRBD1
v_gene: TRBV7-2
abundance: -
CDR3nt: TGTGCCAGCAGAGACAGGGAGGCTAATGAAAAACTGTTTTTT
CDR3aa: CASRDREANEKLFF

j_gene: TRBJ2-1
d_gene: TRBD2
v_gene: TRBV3-1/TRBV3-2
abundance: -
CDR3nt: TGTGCCAGCAGCCAAGATGGCGGGAGGGACCCCTACAATGAGCAGTTCTTC
CDR3aa: CASSQDGGRDPYNEQFF

j_gene: TRBJ2-5
d_gene: -
v_gene: TRBV18
abundance: -
CDR3nt: TGTGCCAGCTCACCATCGGGGCAAGAGACCCAGTACTTC
CDR3aa: CASSPSGQETQYF

j_gene: TRBJ2-1
d_gene: -
v_gene: TRBV19
abundance: once
CDR3nt: TGTGCCAGCCAGAGGGGGGGCCCCTACAATGAGCAGTTCTTC
CDR3aa: CASQRGGPYNEQFF

j_gene: TRBJ1-1
d_gene: -
v_gene: TRBV7-2
abundance: -
CDR3nt: TGTGCCAGCAGTAGACAGAGTGGTATTAACACTGAAGCTTTCTTT
CDR3aa: CASSRQSGINTEAFF

j_gene: TRBJ2-3
d_gene: -
v_gene: TRBV11-3
abundance: -
CDR3nt: TGTGCCAGCAGCTCCCTCGTGGGGGATACGCAGTATTTT
CDR3aa: CASSSLVGDTQYF

j_gene: TRBJ2-3
d_gene: -
v_gene: TRBV30
abundance: -
CDR3nt: TGTGCCTGGAGTACCGGTTTAGATACGCAGTATTTT
CDR3aa: CAWSTGLDTQYF

j_gene: TRBJ2-2
d_gene: -
v_gene: TRBV7-3
abundance: -
CDR3nt: TGTGCCAGCAGCCGCCTAGGGGGTGCGAACACCGGGGAGCTGTTTTTT
CDR3aa: CASSRLGGANTGELFF

j_gene: TRBJ1-2
d_gene: -
v_gene: TRBV23-1
abundance: -
CDR3nt: TGCGCCAGCAGTCAACCTACAGCTAACTATGGCTACACCTTC
CDR3aa: CASSQPTANYGYTF

j_gene: TRBJ1-6
d_gene: TRBD1
v_gene: TRBV6-6
abundance: -
CDR3nt: TGTGCCAGCAGTCCACCACAGGGGGGAAATAATTCACCCCTCCACTTT
CDR3aa: CASSPPQGGNNSPLHF

j_gene: TRBJ2-6
d_gene: -
v_gene: TRBV6-5
abundance: -
CDR3nt: TGTGCCGTAGGGAACTCTGGGGCCAACGTCCTGACTTTC
CDR3aa: CAVGNSGANVLTF

j_gene: TRBJ1-1
d_gene: -
v_gene: TRBV19
abundance: -
CDR3nt: TGTGCCAGTGGCAAAATGAACACTGAAGCTTTCTTT
CDR3aa: CASGKMNTEAFF

j_gene: TRBJ2-7
d_gene: -
v_gene: TRBV5-1
abundance: -
CDR3nt: TGCGCCAGCAGCTTCGACTACGAGCAGTACTTC
CDR3aa: CASSFDYEQYF

j_gene: TRBJ1-4
d_gene: -
v_gene: TRBV7-9
abundance: few
CDR3nt: TGTGCCAGCAGCTGGAGGGGGGATCTGGGTGAAAAACTGTTTTTT
CDR3aa: CASSWRGDLGEKLFF

j_gene: TRBJ2-7
d_gene: TRBD2
v_gene: TRBV10-1
abundance: once
CDR3nt: TGCGCCAGCAGTGCCCGACTAGCGTCGACCTACGAGCAGTACTTC
CDR3aa: CASSARLASTYEQYF